The clone carrying this T cell receptor beta chain was found a few times. Its antigen remains unidentified. Then a second PCR, running roughly 7 to 11 cycles, was carried out with a sample-barcoded 5' primer and a J-beta primer mix. MiXCR, applied by TCRdb to the 5' RACE reads, yields one record per CDR3 protein. This table holds 500,000 to 700,000 distinct CDR3 sequences, roughly 30% found once. The record originates from a study of blood T cells in healthy people across ages. Regarding the study as a whole: Reliance upon unsorted PBMCs precluded definitive naive versus antigen-experienced comparison.

The length of the CDR3 is 17 residues. V gave up 0 bases and J gave up 6 bases; unmatched junction bases: 10. Germline V CDR1 and CDR2: MGHRA, YSYEKL. V is TRBV4-1 and J is TRBJ2-3; 9 bases match TRBD2. The sample was blood. The TCR originated in an elderly woman in good health. The CDR3 DNA sequence: TGCGCCAGCAGCCAAGATATCCGCGGGGGGGCCGTGGATACGCAGTATTTT. Residues: CASSQDIRGGAVDTQYF.